Shown below are 5 T cell receptor beta chains from a single sample sequenced in a study of T cells after yellow fever vaccination. TCRdb reprocessed the 5' RACE reads via MiXCR and lists one record per CDR3 protein. This table has 250,000 to 400,000 distinct CDR3 sequences, around 4.5% appearing once. This specimen consisted of PBMCs, obtained 15 days after the yellow fever booster vaccination. All receptors come from a man aged 18 to 29 who received the YFV17D yellow fever vaccine.

This clonotype was seen a few times. This rearrangement joins TRBV3-1 to TRBJ2-3; 9 bases agree with TRBD2. Germline V gene lookup returns CDR1 LGHDT and CDR2 YNNKEL (reference sequence). V lost 0 bases, J lost 5 bases, and 6 bases stayed unmatched. The CDR3 runs to 16 residues. CDR3 nucleotide sequence: TGTGCCAGCAGCCAAGAGGCAGCGGGGGGACGAGATACGCAGTATTTT. Translating it yields CASSQEAAGGRDTQYF.

The chain links TRBV30 to TRBJ2-4, with D possibly being TRBD2 (6 bases). Germline V lookup: CDR1 GTSNPN, CDR2 SVGIG (reference sequence). This CDR3 contains 12 residues. The germline V and J ends were trimmed by 0 bases and 6 bases, with 6 bases remaining between them. CDR3 nucleotide sequence: TGTGCCTGGAGTGTGGGGGGAAACATTCAGTACTTC. This codes for CAWSVGGNIQYF. The entire variable domain, with the rest obtained from reference TRBV30 and TRBJ2-4, is as follows: SQTIHQWPATLVQPVGSPLSLECTVEGTSNPNLYWYRQAAGRGLQLLFYSVGIGQISSEVPQNLSASRPQDRQFILSSKKLLLSDSGFYLCAWSVGGNIQYFGAGTRLSVL.

This clonotype was found a few times. V and J are TRBV6-5 and TRBJ2-7, with D perhaps matching TRBD1 (5 bases). V gave up 2 bases and J gave up 2 bases, with 13 bases separating them. The CDR3 consists of 15 residues. From germline, CDR1 is MNHEY and CDR2 SVGAGI. CDR3 nucleotides: TGTGCCAGCAGTTACACGCCCTCAGGGACCTACGAGCAGTACTTC. This sequence encodes CASSYTPSGTYEQYF.

In this sample, this clonotype turned up many times. The J gene is TRBJ2-1, the V gene TRBV18; 10 bases are a match to TRBD1. The CDR3 is made up of 14 amino acids. Germline-derived CDR1 and CDR2 are KGHSH and LQKENI. Trimming took 6 bases from V and 5 from J; bases not matched to a gene: 4. CDR3 bases: TGTGCCAGCTCGCCTGGGACAGGGGACAATGAGCAGTTCTTC. As protein: CASSPGTGDNEQFF.

The rearrangement uses TRBV2 and TRBJ1-2; 7 positions agree with TRBD1. Germline trimming cut 6 bases from V and 7 bases from J; bases unmatched to any gene: 14. Germline-derived CDR1 and CDR2 are SNHLY and FYNNEI. The CDR3 is 15 residues long. CDR3 sequence reads: CASSQIGTASGGYTF. The CDR3 bases are TGTGCCAGCAGCCAGATCGGGACAGCCTCGGGTGGCTACACCTTC.